Listed below are T cell receptor beta chains from one sample, sequenced in a study of cytomegalovirus exposure and HLA in healthy donors. Only in-frame clones appear in the TCRdb table, and some are missing; sequencing was by immunoSEQ multiplex PCR. The data contain about 130,000 clones, 75% to 90% of them singletons. The sequenced sample was PBMCs. These receptors came from a woman aged 35 to 49 in good health and CMV-seronegative. CDR3s leave out the opening cysteine and the closing phenylalanine or tryptophan. The D gene is left open where the match is weak.

V gene	CDR3 length	J gene	D gene	CDR3 protein
TRBV2	12	TRBJ1-5	NA	ATARDYSNQPQH
TRBV10-3	12	TRBJ2-1	TRBD1	AISGDREIHEQF
TRBV6-6	13	TRBJ1-5	TRBD1	ASRTATGSNQPQH
TRBV6-5	11	TRBJ2-7	NA	ASSYIGVGEQY
TRBV28	10	TRBJ1-1	NA	ASSLRSTEAF
TRBV12-5	14	TRBJ1-4	NA	ASGLVAGGRDEKLF
TRBV6-4	12	TRBJ2-1	NA	ASSESSLPDEQF
TRBV7-9	16	TRBJ2-6	TRBD1	ASSLAGDRGLGANVLT
TRBV5-1	12	TRBJ2-5	TRBD2	ASSLASGQETQY
TRBV4-2	13	TRBJ1-5	NA	ASSQGSEGSQPQH
TRBV12-5	10	TRBJ2-5	NA	ASGLVGETQY
TRBV5-5	13	TRBJ2-7	NA	ASSLGWGGTYEQY
TRBV15	13	TRBJ1-3	TRBD1	ATSGGQGAGNTIY
TRBV7-2	12	TRBJ1-5	TRBD1	ASSSETGNQPQH
TRBV2	13	TRBJ1-3	TRBD1	ASSVRGRTGNTIY
TRBV5-4	13	TRBJ1-1	TRBD1	ASSPRTGLDTEAF
TRBV15	10	TRBJ1-2	NA	AASSNGGLST
TRBV7-2	12	TRBJ2-3	NA	ASRSGFGTDTQY
TRBV4-1	11	TRBJ2-5	NA	ASSQAGSETQY
TRBV5-1	11	TRBJ2-7	TRBD1	ASSWEGQGRPY
TRBV7-8	12	TRBJ1-2	TRBD1	ASSLRTGRGGYT
TRBV28	12	TRBJ2-7	TRBD1	ASSFRDRTYEQY
TRBV4-3	13	NA	TRBD2	ASSSLAGSSYEQY
TRBV6-5	10	TRBJ2-7	TRBD2	ASRAGVYEQY
TRBV4-1	14	TRBJ1-1	NA	ARSQDYHRDGTEAF
TRBV5-1	14	TRBJ2-7	TRBD2	ASSLDLGLAKGEQY
TRBV10-3	12	TRBJ2-1	TRBD2	AIVSGGGANEQF
TRBV28	10	TRBJ1-2	TRBD1	ASRQGGSGYT
TRBV6-1	10	TRBJ1-1	NA	ASISSGPGAF